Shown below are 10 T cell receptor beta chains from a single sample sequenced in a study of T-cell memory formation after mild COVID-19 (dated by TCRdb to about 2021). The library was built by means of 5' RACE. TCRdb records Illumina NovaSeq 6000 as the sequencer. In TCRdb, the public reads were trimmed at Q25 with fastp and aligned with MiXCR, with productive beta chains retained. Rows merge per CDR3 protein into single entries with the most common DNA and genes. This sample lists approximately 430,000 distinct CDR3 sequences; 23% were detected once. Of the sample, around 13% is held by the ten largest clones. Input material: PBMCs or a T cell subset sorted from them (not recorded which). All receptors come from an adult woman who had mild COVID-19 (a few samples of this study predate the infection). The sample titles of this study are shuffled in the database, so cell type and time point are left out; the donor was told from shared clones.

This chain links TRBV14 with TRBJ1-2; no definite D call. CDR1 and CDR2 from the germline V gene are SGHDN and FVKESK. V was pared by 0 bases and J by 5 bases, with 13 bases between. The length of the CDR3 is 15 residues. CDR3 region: CASSQEGNTGYGYTF. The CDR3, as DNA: TGTGCCAGCAGCCAAGAAGGAAACACCGGATATGGCTACACCTTC.

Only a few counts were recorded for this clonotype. The CDR3 nucleotides are TGTGCCAGCACCCAAAGGGGGGGAGATACGCAGTATTTT. It yields the protein CASTQRGGDTQYF. The chain links TRBV7-3 to TRBJ2-3, with D maybe TRBD2 (7 bases). Deletions cut 7 bases from V and 5 bases from J, with 13 bases between. In germline, CDR1 is SGHTA, CDR2 FQGTGA. This CDR3 spans 13 amino acids.

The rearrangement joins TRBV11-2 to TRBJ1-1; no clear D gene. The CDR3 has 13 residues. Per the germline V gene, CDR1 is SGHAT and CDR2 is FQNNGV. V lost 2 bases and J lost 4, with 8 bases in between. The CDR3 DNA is TGTGCCAGCAGCTTAATAGGCTTCACTGAAGCTTTCTTT. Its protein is CASSLIGFTEAFF.

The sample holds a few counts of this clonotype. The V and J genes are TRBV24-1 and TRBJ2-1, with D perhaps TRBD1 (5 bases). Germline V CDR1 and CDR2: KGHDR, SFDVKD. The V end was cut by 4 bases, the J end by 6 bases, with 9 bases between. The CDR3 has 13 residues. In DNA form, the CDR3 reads TGTGCCACCAGTGACAGGGCTTCCAATGAGCAGTTCTTC. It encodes CATSDRASNEQFF.

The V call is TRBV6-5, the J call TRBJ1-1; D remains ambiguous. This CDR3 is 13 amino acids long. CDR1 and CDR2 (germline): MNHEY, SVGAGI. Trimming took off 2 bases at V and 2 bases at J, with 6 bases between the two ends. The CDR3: CASSYRGNTEAFF. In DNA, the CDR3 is TGTGCCAGCAGTTACCGGGGAAACACTGAAGCTTTCTTT.

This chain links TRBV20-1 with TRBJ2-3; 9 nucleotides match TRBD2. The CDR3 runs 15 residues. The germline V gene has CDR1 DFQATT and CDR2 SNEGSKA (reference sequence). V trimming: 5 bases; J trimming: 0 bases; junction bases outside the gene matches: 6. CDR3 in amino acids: CSAPLAGLSTDTQYF. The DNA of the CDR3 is TGCAGTGCTCCGCTAGCGGGGCTTAGCACAGATACGCAGTATTTT.

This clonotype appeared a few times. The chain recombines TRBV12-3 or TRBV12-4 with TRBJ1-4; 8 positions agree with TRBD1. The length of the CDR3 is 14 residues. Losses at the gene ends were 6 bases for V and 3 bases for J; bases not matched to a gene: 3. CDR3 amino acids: CASRLQGANEKLFF. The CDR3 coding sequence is TGTGCCAGCAGACTACAGGGGGCTAATGAAAAACTGTTTTTT.

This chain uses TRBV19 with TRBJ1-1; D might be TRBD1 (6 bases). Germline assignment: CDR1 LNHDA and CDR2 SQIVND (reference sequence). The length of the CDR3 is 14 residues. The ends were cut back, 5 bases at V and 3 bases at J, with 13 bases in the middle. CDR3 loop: CASSFRGQYTEAFF. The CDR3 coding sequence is TGTGCCAGTAGTTTCAGAGGACAGTACACTGAAGCTTTCTTT.

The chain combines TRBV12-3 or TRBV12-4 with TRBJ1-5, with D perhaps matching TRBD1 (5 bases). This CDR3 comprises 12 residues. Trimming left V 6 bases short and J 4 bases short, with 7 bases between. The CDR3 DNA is TGTGCCAGCAGATGGGGGAATCAGCCCCAGCATTTT. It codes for CASRWGNQPQHF.

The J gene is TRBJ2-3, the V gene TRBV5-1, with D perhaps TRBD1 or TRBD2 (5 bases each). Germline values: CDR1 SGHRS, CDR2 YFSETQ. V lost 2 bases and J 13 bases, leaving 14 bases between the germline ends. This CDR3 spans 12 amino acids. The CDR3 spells CASSLWDGGKYF. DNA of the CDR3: TGCGCCAGCAGCTTATGGGACGGAGGAAAGTATTTT. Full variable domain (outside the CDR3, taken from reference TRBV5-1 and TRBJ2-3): KAGVTQTPRYLIKTRGQQVTLSCSPISGHRSVSWYQQTPGQGLQFLFEYFSETQRNKGNFPGRFSGRQFSNSRSEMNVSTLELGDSALYLCASSLWDGGKYFGPGTRLTVL.